This note documents a single TCR beta chain sequence. Its antigen remains unidentified. This entry comes from a study of T cell responses to AZD1222 COVID-19 vaccine. Study results and caveats: Recipients of two AZD1222 doses showed rising Spike-specific TCR breadth and depth. Spike-spanning, vaccine-associated CD4 TCRs were dominant at 160-218 and 743-854. Clonal diversity may have been underestimated in mostly white British donors. Among spike-specific TCRs, nearly half reportedly target unmutated variant regions.

Method: immunoSEQ multiplex PCR; TCRdb's copy keeps in-frame clones and lacks some. This table holds under 110,000 clones, roughly 90% found once. The V gene's germline CDR1 is KGHSH and CDR2 LQKENI. V was shortened by 2 bases and J by 8 bases, with 9 bases between the two germline ends. The CDR3 is made up of 12 amino acids. This sample comprised peripheral blood, obtained on day 0 of AZD1222 vaccination. This TCR was sampled from an adult in good health. The chain has TRBV18 and TRBJ1-1; possibly TRBD1 for D (6 bases). CDR3 in DNA: TGTGCCAGCTCACCAGGGGGCCACGAAGCTTTCTTT. Its protein is CASSPGGHEAFF.